A single sample gave rise to the 20 T cell receptor beta chains below, sequenced in a study of T cell clonality in common variable immunodeficiency. General study points: In common variable immunodeficiency, TCR beta chains reportedly carried fewer deletions and N-nucleotide insertions.

For these TCRs, the target antigens are not known. The method was immunoSEQ multiplex PCR; TCRdb's version includes in-frame clones alone and lacks a portion of them. Recorded here are over 30,000 clones, with no singletons, and the ten leading clones hold about 26%. Sequencing was carried out using peripheral blood mononuclear cells. These receptors all stem from a human donor with common variable immunodeficiency.

In its sample, this clone was seen a few times. Incomplete CDR3 DNA: TGTGCCAGCACCGGGACTAGCGGTCCAACCTACGAG. Protein product: CASTGTSGPTYE. The CDR3 as a whole reads CASTGTSGPTYEQYF. The chain couples TRBV7-8 to TRBJ2-7, with 11 bases identical to TRBD2. The read ends 3 residues shy of where the CDR3 ends; the end is completed using the germline J gene. CDR3 length equals 15 residues. Per the germline V gene, CDR1 is SGHVS and CDR2 is FQNEAQ. V trimming: 7 bases; J trimming: 2 bases; junction bases outside the gene matches: 7. Looking up the rest from reference TRBV7-8 and TRBJ2-7 gives the full variable domain: GAGVSQSPRYKVAKRGQDVALRCDPISGHVSLFWYQQALGQGPEFLTYFQNEAQLDKSGLPSDRFFAERPEGSVSTLKIQRTQQEDSAVYLCASTGTSGPTYEQYFGPGTRLTVT.

This clone has only a few counts. The CDR3 end is not reached by the read, which stops 3 residues before it; the germline J gene fills it in. This rearrangement joins TRBV7-9 to TRBJ1-2; 7 nucleotides line up with TRBD1. J lost 0 bases, V lost 4 bases, and 5 bases had no gene match. Germline V CDR1 and CDR2: SEHNR, FQNEAQ (reference sequence). The CDR3 has 15 residues. Here the CDR3 reads CASSYTGVANYGYTF. The part of the CDR3 DNA that was read is TGTGCCAGCAGCTACACAGGGGTAGCTAACTATGGC.

In the case of this clone: The read ends 3 residues before the CDR3 terminus; that terminus is restored from the germline J gene. The J gene is TRBJ2-3, the V gene TRBV7-2; 8 bases line up with TRBD2. This CDR3 comprises 16 residues. V lost 0 bases and J lost 2; bases outside the gene matches: 4. Germline values: CDR1 SGHTA, CDR2 FQGNSA. The DNA read from the CDR3 is TGTACCAGCAGCTTAGCCCCGGGACTAGTCACAGATACG. It specifies CTSSLAPGLVTDT. The entire CDR3 is CTSSLAPGLVTDTQYF.

This clone was detected only a few times. Sequencing ends 3 residues short of the CDR3 end; the germline J gene provides the rest. This sequence joins TRBV7-9 and TRBJ1-2; TRBD1 matches at 10 bases. Germline V gene lookup returns CDR1 SEHNR and CDR2 FQNEAQ (reference sequence). V shed 1 base, J shed 4 bases, and the junction held 0 bases outside the gene matches. The CDR3 length is 14 residues. The sequenced part of the CDR3 DNA is TGTGCCAGCAGCTTAGGACAGGGGGCCTATGGC. Protein product: CASSLGQGAYG. The whole CDR3 sequence is CASSLGQGAYGYTF. The full variable domain, its missing parts supplied by reference TRBV7-9 and TRBJ1-2, is DTGVSQNPRHKITKRGQNVTFRCDPISEHNRLYWYRQTLGQGPEFLTYFQNEAQLEKSRLLSDRFSAERPKGSFSTLEIQRTEQGDSAMYLCASSLGQGAYGYTFGSGTRLTVV.

This clone was seen a few times. The CDR3 loop is CASSWDSYNEQFF. Partial CDR3 DNA: TGTGCCAGTAGTTGGGACAGCTACAATGAG. The V call is TRBV19, the J call TRBJ2-1; 7 bases are a match to TRBD1. The CDR3 end lies 3 residues beyond the end of the read and is filled in from the germline J gene. CDR3 length: 13 residues. Per the germline V gene, CDR1 is LNHDA and CDR2 is SQIVND (reference sequence). The trim removed 5 bases at V and 3 bases at J, leaving 1 base unmatched.

This clone was counted ten times or more. From the germline J gene comes the end of the CDR3, since the read stops 3 residues before it. This chain links TRBV6-4 with TRBJ2-2, with a tentative D call TRBD2 (6 bases). V lost 6 bases, J lost 4 bases, and 9 bases lay in between. Germline values: CDR1 MRHNA, CDR2 SNTAGT. This CDR3 comprises 13 residues. The CDR3 here is CASRGGPTGELFF. CDR3 bases read: TGTGCCAGCAGGGGGGGACCCACCGGGGAG.

The table lists this clone with many counts. The read halts 3 residues ahead of the CDR3 end, with the missing end drawn from the germline J gene. This sequence joins TRBV5-1 and TRBJ1-1; weak D call: TRBD1 (6 bases). V was shortened by 4 bases and J by 3 bases, with 10 bases between the two germline ends. The CDR3 runs to 13 residues. Germline loops: CDR1 SGHRS, CDR2 YFSETQ. The CDR3 spells CASSKQGDTEAFF. The CDR3 DNA, read in part, is TGCGCCAGCAGCAAACAGGGAGACACTGAA.

This clone was counted between two and nine times. The sequenced fragment ends 3 residues before the CDR3 boundary, so the rest is inferred from the germline J gene. The chain is built from TRBV20-1 and TRBJ2-1; 7 bases are a match to TRBD2. V lost 4 bases, J lost 5 bases, and 8 bases stayed unmatched. The germline gives CDR1 DFQATT, CDR2 SNEGSKA (reference sequence). The CDR3 length is 14 residues. The covered CDR3 bases are TGCAGTGCTACCCTAGCGGCGGACGACAATGAG. As protein: CSATLAADDNE. The whole CDR3 sequence reads CSATLAADDNEQFF.

This clone has only a few counts. The CDR3 is cut off 3 residues early in the read; its end comes from the germline J gene. V usage is TRBV6-9 and J usage is TRBJ2-1; D is undetermined. The CDR3 is 13 residues long. Trimming shortened V by 6 bases and J by 5 bases, and 11 bases separated the two germline ends. The V gene's germline CDR1 is MNHGY and CDR2 SVAAGI. CDR3 bases read: TGTGCCAGCAGCCCTAACTATAACAATGAG. It codes for CASSPNYNNE. The entire CDR3 is CASSPNYNNEQFF.

In its sample, this clone was seen a few times. The CDR3 extends 3 residues past the end of the read, so its final part is completed from the germline J gene. The rearrangement links TRBV20-1 to TRBJ2-1; 11 nucleotides agree with TRBD2. Germline trimming cut 0 bases from V and 7 bases from J; bases unmatched to any gene: 5. The CDR3 extends over 15 amino acids. Per germline, CDR1 DFQATT and CDR2 SNEGSKA (reference sequence). The sequenced part of the CDR3 DNA is TGCAGTGCTAGAGATTTAGCGGGAGGGCCTAATGAG. It encodes CSARDLAGGPNE. The full CDR3 reads CSARDLAGGPNEQFF.

This clone was observed a few times. The read ends 3 residues before the CDR3 terminus; that terminus is restored from the germline J gene. The V call is TRBV6-2 or TRBV6-3, the J call TRBJ2-1, with D maybe TRBD1 (5 bases). The germline gives CDR1 MNHEY, CDR2 SVGEGT. The CDR3 is 12 residues long. V was shortened by 5 bases and J by 7 bases, with 9 bases between the two germline ends. The covered CDR3 bases are TGTGCCAGCAGTCCCAGGGTAAATGAG. It codes for CASSPRVNE. The full CDR3 reads CASSPRVNEQFF.

For this clone: The read ends 3 residues early relative to the CDR3; the germline J gene fills the gap. The chain employs TRBV7-9 and TRBJ1-6; D not certain. There are 12 residues in the CDR3. The V gene lost 8 bases and the J gene lost 7 bases, with 9 bases spanning the gap. Germline CDR1 and CDR2: SEHNR and FQNEAQ (reference sequence). CDR3: CASGPSNSPLHF. Partial CDR3 DNA: TGTGCCAGCGGACCTAGCAATTCACCC. The complete variable domain, with remaining parts taken from reference TRBV7-9 and TRBJ1-6, reads DTGVSQNPRHKITKRGQNVTFRCDPISEHNRLYWYRQTLGQGPEFLTYFQNEAQLEKSRLLSDRFSAERPKGSFSTLEIQRTEQGDSAMYLCASGPSNSPLHFGNGTRLTVT.

In the case of this clone: The read terminates 3 residues before the CDR3 end, so the remaining end is supplied by the germline J gene. The J gene is TRBJ2-3, the V gene TRBV7-9, with 9 nucleotides matching TRBD2. This CDR3 region has 14 residues. Germline V gene lookup returns CDR1 SEHNR and CDR2 FQNEAQ (reference sequence). Unmatched junction bases numbered 8, after V lost 8 bases and J lost 5 bases. The covered CDR3 bases are TGTGCCAGCGGACTAGCGCCTCCTCAAGATACG. Encoded protein: CASGLAPPQDT. In full, the CDR3 is CASGLAPPQDTQYF.

Many counts were recorded for this clone. The sequenced fragment ends 3 residues before the CDR3 boundary, so the rest is inferred from the germline J gene. The rearrangement joins TRBV7-2 to TRBJ2-5, with 7 bases that match TRBD2. Trimming cost V 3 bases and J 3 bases; bases outside gene matches: 4. This CDR3 is built from 14 residues. Germline values: CDR1 SGHTA, CDR2 FQGNSA. The CDR3 is CASSFQSGKETQYF. CDR3 DNA, as far as it was read: TGTGCCAGCAGCTTCCAGAGCGGGAAAGAGACC.

At least ten counts were recorded for this clone. The read ends 3 residues before the CDR3 terminus; that terminus is restored from the germline J gene. Other DNA sequences from this sample encode an identical CDR3 as well. The chain has TRBV18 and TRBJ2-2, with no clear D. Deletions cut 6 bases from V and 1 base from J, with 9 bases between. The CDR3 loop spans 14 amino acids. Germline V CDR1 and CDR2: KGHSH, LQKENI. CDR3 amino acids: CASSRAGNTGELFF. CDR3 DNA (partial): TGTGCCAGCTCCCGAGCTGGGAACACCGGGGAG.

This clone was counted a few times. The CDR3 end lies 3 residues beyond the end of the read and is filled in from the germline J gene. This chain joins TRBV10-2 and TRBJ2-1; 10 bases match TRBD2. The junction had 7 bases not matched to a gene; V was cut back by 4 bases and J by 7 bases. Germline assignment: CDR1 WSHSY and CDR2 SAAADI. CDR3 size: 15 residues. The part of the CDR3 DNA that was read is TGCGCCAGCAGTGGGCTAGCGGGAGTGGAAAATGAG. It is translated as CASSGLAGVENE. Given in full, the CDR3 is CASSGLAGVENEQFF.

This clone was found many times. The read halts 3 residues ahead of the CDR3 end, with the missing end drawn from the germline J gene. The V gene is TRBV7-8, the J gene TRBJ1-3; TRBD1 matches at 9 bases. This CDR3 contains 18 residues. Germline V CDR1 and CDR2: SGHVS, FQNEAQ. The trim removed 0 bases at V and 1 base at J, leaving 7 bases unmatched. CDR3 in amino acids: CASSLALYGTGSGNTIYF. The CDR3 bases that were read are TGTGCCAGCAGCTTAGCTCTGTACGGGACAGGGTCTGGAAACACC.

This clone was recorded many times. The CDR3 goes on 3 residues after the read ends, and that part is filled in from the germline J gene. This chain joins TRBV7-6 and TRBJ2-1; no clear D gene. This CDR3 has 14 residues. Germline CDR1 SGHVS, CDR2 FNYEAQ. The V end was cut by 3 bases, the J end by 5 bases, with 11 bases between. CDR3 bases read: TGTGCCAGCAGCTTGGTCTACTCTGACAATGAG. Translation gives CASSLVYSDNE. In full, the CDR3 reads CASSLVYSDNEQFF. The full variable domain, with the rest looked up from reference TRBV7-6 and TRBJ2-1, is GAGVSQSPRYKVTKRGQDVALRCDPISGHVSLYWYRQALGQGPEFLTYFNYEAQQDKSGLPNDRFSAERPEGSISTLTIQRTEQRDSAMYRCASSLVYSDNEQFFGPGTRLTVL.

Comments on this clone: The observed sequence ends 3 residues before the CDR3 terminus, with the missing tail filled in from the germline J gene. The chain uses TRBV19 and TRBJ2-7; TRBD1 matches 8 bases. J lost 6 bases, V lost 4 bases, and 8 bases had no gene match. Germline V gene lookup returns CDR1 LNHDA and CDR2 SQIVND (reference sequence). CDR3 length equals 14 residues. The covered CDR3 bases are TGTGCCAGTAGTACGAGCAGGGGGCCCTCCGAG. Its protein is CASSTSRGPSE. The CDR3 reads in full as CASSTSRGPSEQYF.

In the case of this clone: The read ends 3 residues before the CDR3 terminus; that terminus is restored from the germline J gene. The sample has other DNA sequences that encode this CDR3 too. The V and J genes are TRBV19 and TRBJ2-5; 10 nucleotides match TRBD2. The CDR3 runs 14 residues. Germline lookup yields CDR1 LNHDA and CDR2 SQIVND (reference sequence). With 3 bases clipped from V and 4 bases from J, the junction kept 2 bases outside the gene matches. The CDR3 here is CASSIRLAGETQYF. The DNA read from the CDR3 is TGTGCCAGTAGTATCCGACTAGCGGGAGAGACC.